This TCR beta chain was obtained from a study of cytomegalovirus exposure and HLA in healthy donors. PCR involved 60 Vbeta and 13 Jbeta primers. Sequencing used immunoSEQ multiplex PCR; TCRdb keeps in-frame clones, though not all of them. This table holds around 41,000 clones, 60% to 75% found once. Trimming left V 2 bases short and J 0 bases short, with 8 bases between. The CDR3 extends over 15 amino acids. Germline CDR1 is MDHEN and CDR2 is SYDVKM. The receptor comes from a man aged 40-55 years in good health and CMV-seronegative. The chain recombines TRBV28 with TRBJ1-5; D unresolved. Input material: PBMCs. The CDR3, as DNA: TGTGCCAGCAGTTTAGAGCTTTATAGCAATCAGCCCCAGCATTTT. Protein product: CASSLELYSNQPQHF.